What follows describes a single TCR beta chain. The data were obtained in a study of control samples from healthy donors and cancer patients. Some clones are missing from TCRdb's copy, which holds only in-frame ones; the method was immunoSEQ multiplex PCR. The sample lists approximately 210,000 clones, approximately 90% seen once, with 1.5% to 2% in the top ten. The CDR3 is 14 amino acids. The germline gives CDR1 LNHDA, CDR2 SQIVND (reference sequence). With 7 bases removed from V and 10 bases from J, the gap between germline ends came to 17 bases. This clonotype originated in a man under 40 in good health. Sequenced material: blood. The gene calls are TRBV19 and TRBJ1-6, with D tentatively TRBD1 (5 bases). The CDR3 DNA reads as TGTGCCAGTACCCCGAAGACAGTTGGGTCACCCCTCCACTTT. This gives the protein CASTPKTVGSPLHF.